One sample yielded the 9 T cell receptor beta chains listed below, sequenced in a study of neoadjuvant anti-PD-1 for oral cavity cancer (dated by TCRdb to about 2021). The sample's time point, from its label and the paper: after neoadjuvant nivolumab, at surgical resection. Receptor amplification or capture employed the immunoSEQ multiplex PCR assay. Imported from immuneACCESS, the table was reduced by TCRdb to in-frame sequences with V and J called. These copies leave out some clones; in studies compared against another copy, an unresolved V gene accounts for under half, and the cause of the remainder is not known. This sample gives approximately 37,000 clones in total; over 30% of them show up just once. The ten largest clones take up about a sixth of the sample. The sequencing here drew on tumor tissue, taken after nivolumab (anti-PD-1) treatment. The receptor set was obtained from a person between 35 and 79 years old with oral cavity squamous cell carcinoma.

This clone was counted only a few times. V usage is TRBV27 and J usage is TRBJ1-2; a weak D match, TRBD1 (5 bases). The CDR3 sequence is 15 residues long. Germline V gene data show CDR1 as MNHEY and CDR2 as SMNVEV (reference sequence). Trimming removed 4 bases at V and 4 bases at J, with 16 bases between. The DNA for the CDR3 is TGTGCCAGCAGTTCGGCCAGGGTCATCCCCTATGGCTACACCTTC. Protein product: CASSSARVIPYGYTF.

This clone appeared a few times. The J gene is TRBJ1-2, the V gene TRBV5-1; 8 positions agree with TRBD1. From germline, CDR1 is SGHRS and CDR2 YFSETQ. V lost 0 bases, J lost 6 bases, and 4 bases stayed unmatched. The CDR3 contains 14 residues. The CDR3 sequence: CASSLEGQGDGYTF. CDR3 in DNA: TGCGCCAGCAGCTTGGAAGGACAGGGCGATGGCTACACCTTC.

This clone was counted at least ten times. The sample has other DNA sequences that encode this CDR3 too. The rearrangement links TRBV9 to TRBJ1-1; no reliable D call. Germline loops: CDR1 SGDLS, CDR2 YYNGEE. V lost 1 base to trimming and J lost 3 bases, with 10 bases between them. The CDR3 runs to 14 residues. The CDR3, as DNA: TGTGCCAGCAGCGTAAGGCCATTAGACACTGAAGCTTTCTTT. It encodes CASSVRPLDTEAFF.

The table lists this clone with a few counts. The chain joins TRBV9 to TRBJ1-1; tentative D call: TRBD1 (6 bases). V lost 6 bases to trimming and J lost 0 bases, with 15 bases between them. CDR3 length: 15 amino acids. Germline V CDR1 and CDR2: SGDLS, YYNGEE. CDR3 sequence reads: CASTPAGTLNTEAFF. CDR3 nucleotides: TGTGCCAGCACCCCCGCCGGGACATTGAACACTGAAGCTTTCTTT.

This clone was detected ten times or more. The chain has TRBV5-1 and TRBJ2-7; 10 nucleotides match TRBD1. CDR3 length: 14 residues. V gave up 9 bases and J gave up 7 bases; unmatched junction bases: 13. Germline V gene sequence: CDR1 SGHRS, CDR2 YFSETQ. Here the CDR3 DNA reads TGCGCCACCCGGGGGCGACAGGGGGCAGGGGAGCAGTACTTC. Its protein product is CATRGRQGAGEQYF.

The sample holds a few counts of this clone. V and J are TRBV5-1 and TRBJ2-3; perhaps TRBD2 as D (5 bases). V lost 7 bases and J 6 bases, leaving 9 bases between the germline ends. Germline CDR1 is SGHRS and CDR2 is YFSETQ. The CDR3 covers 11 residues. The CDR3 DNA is TGCGCCAGCTCGGGGTTCGATACGCAGTATTTT. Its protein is CASSGFDTQYF.

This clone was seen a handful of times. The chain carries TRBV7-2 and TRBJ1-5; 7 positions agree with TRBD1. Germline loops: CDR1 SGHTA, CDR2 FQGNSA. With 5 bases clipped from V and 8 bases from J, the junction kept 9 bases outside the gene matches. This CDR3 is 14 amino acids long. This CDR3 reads CASSPTDRAKPQHF. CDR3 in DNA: TGTGCCAGCAGCCCCACAGACAGGGCTAAGCCCCAGCATTTT.

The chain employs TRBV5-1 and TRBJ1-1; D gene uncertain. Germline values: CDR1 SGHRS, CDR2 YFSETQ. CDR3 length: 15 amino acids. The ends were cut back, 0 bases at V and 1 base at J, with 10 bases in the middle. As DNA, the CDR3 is TGCGCCAGCAGCTTGGCCGGATACGGGAACACTGAAGCTTTCTTT. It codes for CASSLAGYGNTEAFF.

CDR3 nucleotides: TGTGCCAGCCTGGGACCCTCCTACGAGCAGTACTTC. Its protein product is CASLGPSYEQYF. The chain uses TRBV27 and TRBJ2-7, with D possibly being TRBD1 or TRBD2 (5 bases each). Trimming left V 8 bases short and J 0 bases short, with 8 bases between. The CDR3 sequence is 12 residues long. Germline V CDR1 and CDR2: MNHEY, SMNVEV (reference sequence).